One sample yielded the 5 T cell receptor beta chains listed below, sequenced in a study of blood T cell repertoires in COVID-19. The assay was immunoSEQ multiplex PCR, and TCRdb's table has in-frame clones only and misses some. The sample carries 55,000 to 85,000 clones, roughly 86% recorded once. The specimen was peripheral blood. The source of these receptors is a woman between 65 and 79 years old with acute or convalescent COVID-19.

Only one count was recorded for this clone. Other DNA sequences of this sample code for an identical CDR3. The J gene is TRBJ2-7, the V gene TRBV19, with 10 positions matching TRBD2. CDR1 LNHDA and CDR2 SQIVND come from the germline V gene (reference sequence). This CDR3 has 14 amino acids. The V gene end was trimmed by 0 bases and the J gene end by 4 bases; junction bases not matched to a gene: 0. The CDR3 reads CASSIDSGRYEQYF. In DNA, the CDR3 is TGTGCCAGTAGTATAGATAGCGGGAGGTACGAGCAGTACTTC.

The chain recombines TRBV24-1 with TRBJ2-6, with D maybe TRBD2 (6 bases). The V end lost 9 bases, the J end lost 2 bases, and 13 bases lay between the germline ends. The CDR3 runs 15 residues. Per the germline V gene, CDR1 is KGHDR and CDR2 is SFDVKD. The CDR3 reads CATSLGGPGANVLTF. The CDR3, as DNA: TGTGCCACCTCTCTGGGGGGTCCTGGGGCCAACGTCCTGACTTTC.

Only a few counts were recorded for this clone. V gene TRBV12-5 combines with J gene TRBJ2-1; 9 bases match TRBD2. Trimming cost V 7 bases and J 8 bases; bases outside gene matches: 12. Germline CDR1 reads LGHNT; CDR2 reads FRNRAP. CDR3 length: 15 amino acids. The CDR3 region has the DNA TGTGCTAGTGCGAAGGGTAGCGGGAGTGGCGATGAGCAGTTCTTC. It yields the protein CASAKGSGSGDEQFF.

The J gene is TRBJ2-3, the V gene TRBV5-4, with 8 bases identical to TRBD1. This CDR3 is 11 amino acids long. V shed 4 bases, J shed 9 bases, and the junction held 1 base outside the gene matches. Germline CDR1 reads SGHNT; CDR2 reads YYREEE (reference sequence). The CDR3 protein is CASSRQGTQYF. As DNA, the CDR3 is TGTGCCAGCAGCCGACAGGGGACGCAGTATTTT.

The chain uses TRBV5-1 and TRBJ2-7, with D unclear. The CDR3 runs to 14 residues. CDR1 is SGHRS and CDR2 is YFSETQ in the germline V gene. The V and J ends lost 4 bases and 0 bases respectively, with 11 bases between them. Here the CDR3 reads CASSRIDNSYEQYF. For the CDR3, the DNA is TGCGCCAGCAGCCGAATCGACAACTCCTACGAGCAGTACTTC.